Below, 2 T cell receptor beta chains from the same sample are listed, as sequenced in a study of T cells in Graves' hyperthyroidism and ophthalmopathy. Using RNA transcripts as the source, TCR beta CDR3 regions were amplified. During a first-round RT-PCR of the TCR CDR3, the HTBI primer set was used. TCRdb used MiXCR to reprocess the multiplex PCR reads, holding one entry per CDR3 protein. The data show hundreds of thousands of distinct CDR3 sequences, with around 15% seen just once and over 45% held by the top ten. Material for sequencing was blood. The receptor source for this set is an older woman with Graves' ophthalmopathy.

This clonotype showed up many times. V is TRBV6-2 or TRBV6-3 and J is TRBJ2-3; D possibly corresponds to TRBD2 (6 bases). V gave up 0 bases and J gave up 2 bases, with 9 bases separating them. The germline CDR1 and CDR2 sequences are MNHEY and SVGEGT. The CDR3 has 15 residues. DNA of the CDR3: TGTGCCAGCAGTTACTCTCGGCGGGACACAGATACGCAGTATTTT. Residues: CASSYSRRDTDTQYF.

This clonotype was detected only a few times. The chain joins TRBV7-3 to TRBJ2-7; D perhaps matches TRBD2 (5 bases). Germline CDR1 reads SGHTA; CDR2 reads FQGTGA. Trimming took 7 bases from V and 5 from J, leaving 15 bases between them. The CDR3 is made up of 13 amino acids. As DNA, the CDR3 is TGTGCCAGCACCCTAAGGGCGGGCGACGAGCAGTACTTC. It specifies CASTLRAGDEQYF. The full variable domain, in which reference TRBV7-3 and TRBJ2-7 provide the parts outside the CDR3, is GAGVSQTPSNKVTEKGKYVELRCDPISGHTALYWYRQSLGQGPEFLIYFQGTGAADDSGLPNDRFFAVRPEGSVSTLKIQRTERGDSAVYLCASTLRAGDEQYFGPGTRLTVT.